The clone carrying this TCR beta chain was observed a single time. Its cognate antigen is unknown. Trimming cost V 2 bases and J 0 bases, with 13 bases left between them. This CDR3 region has 17 residues. One entry per CDR3 protein results from TCRdb running MiXCR on the reads. The table lists a few hundred thousand distinct CDR3 sequences, around a sixth of them singletons. This entry is derived from a study of T cell repertoires in cytomegalovirus infection. Across the study: Based on public TCR beta signatures, there were indications of CMV infection and of a matching HLA type. Study results and caveats: Adding up the frequency of public TCR beta families identified people who carried CMV plus the relevant HLA. CMV-specific TCR beta clonotypes restricted by HLA-C dominated the ex vivo response.

The sequencing sample was made of PBMCs. This sequence originates from a human donor in good health (CMV status not recorded). Some clones in this sample may be carry-over from other donors' samples. This chain connects TRBV12-3 or TRBV12-4 to TRBJ2-2, with D perhaps matching TRBD1 (5 bases). CDR3 sequence reads: CASSLNPDSPNTGELFF. Here the CDR3 DNA reads TGTGCCAGCAGTTTAAATCCCGACAGCCCGAACACCGGGGAGCTGTTTTTT.